This passage covers 21 T cell receptor beta chains from one sample sequenced in a study of blood T cell repertoires in COVID-19. TCRdb's copy holds only in-frame clones and misses some; the assay was immunoSEQ multiplex PCR. The repertoire holds a few hundred thousand clones, with approximately 89% as singletons. Input material: PBMCs or T cells enriched from blood (not recorded which). These receptors all stem from a woman between 35 and 50 years old who had been exposed to COVID-19.

V usage is TRBV10-3 and J usage is TRBJ1-5; TRBD1 is a possible D gene (5 bases). The V end lost 4 bases, the J end lost 3 bases, and 10 bases lay between the germline ends. There are 14 residues in the CDR3. The germline V gene encodes CDR1 ENHRY and CDR2 SYGVKD. The CDR3 DNA sequence: TGTGCCATCAGTGGGGGGGGAGCCAATCAGCCCCAGCATTTT. This encodes CAISGGGANQPQHF.

The chain joins TRBV7-9 to TRBJ1-1; TRBD1 aligns across 8 bases. This CDR3 contains 14 residues. V was clipped by 7 bases and J by 6 bases; unmatched bases: 10. Germline CDR1 is SEHNR and CDR2 is FQNEAQ (reference sequence). CDR3 in amino acids: CASTKEVQGAEAFF. Here the CDR3 DNA reads TGTGCCAGCACCAAAGAGGTACAGGGGGCTGAAGCTTTCTTT.

This clone was observed once. DNA for the CDR3: TGTGCCACCGGATATGAGGGACTCCCCGCTGGCTACACCTTC. It is translated as CATGYEGLPAGYTF. The gene calls are TRBV3-1 (or the pseudogene TRBV3-2) and TRBJ1-2, with a possible D match to TRBD1 (5 bases). V was pared by 10 bases and J by 7 bases, with 22 bases between. Germline V gives CDR1 LGHDT, CDR2 YNNKEL (reference sequence). This CDR3 has 14 amino acids.

This clone showed up just once. The CDR3 coding sequence is TGCGCCAGCAGCCCCCGGTCGGTGGGGAGTAATGAAAAACTGTTTTTT. It translates to CASSPRSVGSNEKLFF. The chain is built from TRBV4-1 and TRBJ1-4; D unresolved. The CDR3 has 16 amino acids. Germline CDR1 is MGHRA and CDR2 is YSYEKL. The ends were cut back, 4 bases at V and 4 bases at J, with 16 bases in the middle.

The rearrangement links TRBV20-1 to TRBJ2-3; no clear D gene. Trimming removed 7 bases from V and 6 bases from J, with 11 bases in between. The CDR3 has 11 residues. Looked up from germline, CDR1 is DFQATT and CDR2 is SNEGSKA (reference sequence). CDR3 sequence reads: CSGHPMDTQYF. CDR3 DNA: TGCAGTGGACATCCTATGGATACGCAGTATTTT.

V and J are TRBV28 and TRBJ1-5; no definite D call. Germline CDR1 reads MDHEN; CDR2 reads SYDVKM. The V end lost 11 bases, the J end lost 7 bases, and 15 bases lay between the germline ends. The CDR3 covers 12 residues. The CDR3 is CAGAGSGQPQHF. CDR3 nucleotides: TGTGCCGGTGCGGGGTCGGGACAGCCCCAGCATTTT.

The CDR3 here is CATSRDRHSGEKLFF. The CDR3 bases are TGTGCCACCAGCAGAGATCGGCACTCCGGGGAAAAACTGTTTTTT. The chain combines TRBV15 with TRBJ1-4; D unclear. Per the germline V gene, CDR1 is LNHNV and CDR2 is YYDKDF (reference sequence). The ends were cut back, 0 bases at V and 8 bases at J, with 13 bases in the middle. The CDR3 totals 15 residues.

This rearrangement joins TRBV11-2 to TRBJ2-7, with D hard to call. The CDR3 is 13 amino acids. V was clipped by 5 bases and J by 1 base, with 9 bases between them. CDR1 and CDR2 from the germline V gene are SGHAT and FQNNGV. This CDR3 reads CASSPITSYEQYV. In DNA form, the CDR3 reads TGTGCCAGCAGCCCGATCACTTCCTACGAGCAGTACGTC.

This chain uses TRBV4-3 with TRBJ2-2; maybe TRBD2 (7 bases). V was shortened by 2 bases and J by 6 bases, with 16 bases between the two germline ends. CDR1 and CDR2 (germline): LGHNA, YSLEER. The CDR3 is made up of 16 amino acids. CDR3 nucleotide sequence: TGCGCCAGCAGCCAAAACGGGGGGCTCGAGGCCGGGGAGCTGTTTTTT. It encodes CASSQNGGLEAGELFF.

The gene calls are TRBV5-6 and TRBJ1-1; D might be TRBD1 (5 bases). The CDR3 is 14 amino acids. The V gene's germline CDR1 is SGHDT and CDR2 YYEEEE. V gave up 4 bases and J gave up 0 bases, with 10 bases separating them. CDR3 loop: CASSLTGMNTEAFF. CDR3 DNA sequence: TGTGCCAGCAGCCTAACAGGAATGAACACTGAAGCTTTCTTT. The whole variable domain, remainder taken from reference TRBV5-6 and TRBJ1-1, is DAGVTQSPTHLIKTRGQQVTLRCSPKSGHDTVSWYQQALGQGPQFIFQYYEEEERQRGNFPDRFSGHQFPNYSSELNVNALLLGDSALYLCASSLTGMNTEAFFGQGTRLTVV.

This sequence joins TRBV28 and TRBJ1-1; D not certain. Germline CDR1 reads MDHEN; CDR2 reads SYDVKM. V lost 2 bases and J 6 bases, leaving 4 bases between the germline ends. The CDR3 sequence is 11 residues long. CDR3 DNA sequence: TGTGCCAGCAGTTTAGTCGCTGAAGCTTTCTTT. Encoded protein: CASSLVAEAFF.

The table lists this clone with a few counts. V is TRBV6-6 and J is TRBJ2-7; TRBD1 matches 7 bases. Trimming at V came to 8 bases and at J to 1 base, leaving 8 bases not matched to a gene. Germline CDR1 reads MNHNY; CDR2 reads SVGAGI (reference sequence). The CDR3 extends over 14 amino acids. The DNA of the CDR3 is TGTGCCAGCGGAGAAGACAGGGTGTCCTACGAGCAGTACGTC. It is translated as CASGEDRVSYEQYV.

This clone was seen only once. The chain carries TRBV29-1 and TRBJ2-1; 10 nucleotides line up with TRBD2. The germline gives CDR1 SQVTM, CDR2 ANQGSEA. V trimming: 5 bases; J trimming: 5 bases; junction bases outside the gene matches: 6. This CDR3 contains 14 residues. CDR3 nucleotides: TGCAGCGTTTTTCTAGCGGGGGTAAACAATGAGCAGTTCTTC. Protein: CSVFLAGVNNEQFF.

The genes are TRBV2 and TRBJ2-2, with D possibly being TRBD2 (7 bases). This CDR3 spans 14 amino acids. Trimming took 10 bases from V and 4 from J, leaving 16 bases between them. Germline V gives CDR1 SNHLY, CDR2 FYNNEI. The CDR3 region is CATAAGAPTGELFF. The CDR3 DNA reads TGTGCCACCGCCGCGGGGGCGCCCACCGGGGAGCTGTTTTTT.

This chain links TRBV30 with TRBJ2-1; 7 bases are a match to TRBD2. Germline CDR1 reads GTSNPN; CDR2 reads SVGIG (reference sequence). Unmatched junction bases numbered 12, after V lost 4 bases and J lost 6 bases. The CDR3 has 15 residues. The CDR3 DNA sequence: TGTGCCTGGAACCCCCGGGGAGGGACTGGCAATGAGCAGTTCTTC. This encodes CAWNPRGGTGNEQFF.

This clone has ten or more counts. The chain employs TRBV19 and TRBJ2-1, with D possibly matching TRBD1 (5 bases). The CDR3 extends over 14 amino acids. V lost 9 bases and J lost 10, with 22 bases in between. Germline V gives CDR1 LNHDA, CDR2 SQIVND (reference sequence). CDR3 in DNA: TGTGCCAGACCCAGGGCTCCCTCGTATTCCGAGCAGTTCTTC. Translating gives CARPRAPSYSEQFF.

The chain combines TRBV5-1 with TRBJ2-1, with 12 bases matching TRBD2. The CDR3 is made up of 16 amino acids. Germline lookup yields CDR1 SGHRS and CDR2 YFSETQ. V trimming: 0 bases; J trimming: 7 bases; junction bases outside the gene matches: 5. The CDR3 sequence: CASSLELAGGKNEQFF. Written as DNA, the CDR3 is TGCGCCAGCAGCTTGGAGCTAGCGGGGGGGAAGAATGAGCAGTTCTTC.

The rearrangement uses TRBV7-2 and TRBJ1-3; perhaps TRBD1 as D (6 bases). Germline V lookup: CDR1 SGHTA, CDR2 FQGNSA. The CDR3 spans 17 residues. The V gene lost 4 bases and the J gene lost 0 bases, with 16 bases spanning the gap. CDR3 amino acids: CASSSWGGAISGNTIYF. As DNA, the CDR3 is TGTGCCAGCAGCTCCTGGGGGGGGGCCATCTCTGGAAACACCATATATTTT. The full variable domain, in which reference TRBV7-2 and TRBJ1-3 provide the parts outside the CDR3, is GAGVSQSPSNKVTEKGKDVELRCDPISGHTALYWYRQSLGQGLEFLIYFQGNSAPDKSGLPSDRFSAERTGGSVSTLTIQRTQQEDSAVYLCASSSWGGAISGNTIYFGEGSWLTVV.

In regard to this clone: One end of the junction is discordant with germline, which a read error may explain. The rearrangement links TRBV5-1 to TRBJ1-4, with D possibly matching TRBD1 (5 bases). The CDR3 length is 14 residues. Looked up from germline, CDR1 is SGHRS and CDR2 is YFSETQ. CDR3 loop: CASRSGPTNEKLFF. The CDR3 DNA reads TGTGCCAGCAGGTCAGGGCCCACTAATGAAAAACTGTTTTTT.

This clone was seen only a few times. This sequence joins TRBV6-6 and TRBJ1-5, with unresolved D. CDR3 length: 12 residues. The V end lost 4 bases, the J end lost 6 bases, and 7 bases lay between the germline ends. Germline CDR1 MNHNY, CDR2 SVGAGI (reference sequence). CDR3 sequence: CASSSRGQPQHF. The CDR3 DNA reads as TGTGCCAGCAGTTCAAGAGGTCAGCCCCAGCATTTT.

The chain links TRBV9 to TRBJ1-1, with 8 bases matching TRBD1. V shed 4 bases, J shed 1 base, and the junction held 6 bases outside the gene matches. CDR1 and CDR2 from the germline V gene are SGDLS and YYNGEE. The CDR3 has 15 residues. The CDR3 here is CASSPRTGRNTEAFF. In nucleotides, the CDR3 is TGTGCCAGCAGCCCTCGGACAGGGCGGAACACTGAAGCTTTCTTT.